This TCR beta chain was observed in a study of response to subunit inactivated influenza vaccine. Germline V gene sequence: CDR1 KGHSH, CDR2 LQKENI. This CDR3 has 15 residues. V shed 5 bases, J shed 3 bases, and the junction held 10 bases outside the gene matches. Each CDR3 protein gets one entry after TCRdb re-called the RT-PCR reads with MiXCR. Among around 500,000 distinct CDR3 sequences, about 10% were seen once, and the ten largest hold about 12%. This clonotype came up a few times. Its target is not known. Study findings and constraints: The study's authors posited that every seasonal influenza vaccination enlists few new T cells.

Specimen: PBMCs from blood, collected roughly 48 days after vaccination. The clonotype originates from a man aged 50-60 years who received an inactivated influenza vaccine. The rearrangement uses TRBV18 and TRBJ2-7; TRBD1 matches at 7 bases. CDR3 region: CASSSDRKWDYEQYF. CDR3 nucleotide sequence: TGTGCCAGCTCATCGGACAGGAAGTGGGACTACGAGCAGTACTTC. The variable domain in full, with the rest retrieved from reference TRBV18 and TRBJ2-7, is NAGVMQNPRHLVRRRGQEARLRCSPMKGHSHVYWYRQLPEEGLKFMVYLQKENIIDESGMPKERFSAEFPKEGPSILRIQQVVRGDSAAYFCASSSDRKWDYEQYFGPGTRLTVT.